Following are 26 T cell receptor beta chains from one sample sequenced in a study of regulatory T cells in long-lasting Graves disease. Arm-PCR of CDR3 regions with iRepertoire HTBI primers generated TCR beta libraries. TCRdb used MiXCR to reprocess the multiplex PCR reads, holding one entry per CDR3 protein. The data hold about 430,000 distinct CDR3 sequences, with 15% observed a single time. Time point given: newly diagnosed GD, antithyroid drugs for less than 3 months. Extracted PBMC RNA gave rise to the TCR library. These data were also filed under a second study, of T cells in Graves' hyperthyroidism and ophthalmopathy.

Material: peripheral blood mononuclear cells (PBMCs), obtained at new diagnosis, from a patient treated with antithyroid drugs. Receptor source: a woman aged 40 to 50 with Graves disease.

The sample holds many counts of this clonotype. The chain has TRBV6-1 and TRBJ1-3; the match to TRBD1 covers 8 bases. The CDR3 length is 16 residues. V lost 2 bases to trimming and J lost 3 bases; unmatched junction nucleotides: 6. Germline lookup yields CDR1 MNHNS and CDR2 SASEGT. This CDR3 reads CASSERQGFGGNTIYF. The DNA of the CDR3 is TGTGCCAGCAGTGAAAGACAGGGGTTCGGTGGAAACACCATATATTTT.

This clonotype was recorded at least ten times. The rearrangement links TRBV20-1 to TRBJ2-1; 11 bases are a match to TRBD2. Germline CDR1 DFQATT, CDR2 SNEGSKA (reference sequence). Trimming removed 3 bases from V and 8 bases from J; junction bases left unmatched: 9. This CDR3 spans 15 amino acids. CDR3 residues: CSASLAGGPSDEQFF. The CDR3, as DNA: TGCAGTGCTAGTTTAGCGGGAGGGCCTTCGGATGAGCAGTTCTTC.

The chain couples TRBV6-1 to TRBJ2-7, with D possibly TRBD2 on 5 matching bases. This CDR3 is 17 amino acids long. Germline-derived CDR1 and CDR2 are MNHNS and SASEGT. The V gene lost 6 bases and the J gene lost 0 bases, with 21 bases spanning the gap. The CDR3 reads CASRQSLGRGRSYEQYF. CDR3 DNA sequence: TGTGCCAGCAGACAATCCCTTGGACGAGGGCGCTCCTACGAGCAGTACTTC.

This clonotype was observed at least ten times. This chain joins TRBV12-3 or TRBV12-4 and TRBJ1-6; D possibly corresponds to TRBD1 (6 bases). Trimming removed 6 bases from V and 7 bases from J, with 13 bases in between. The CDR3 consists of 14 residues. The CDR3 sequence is CASSPGQQNSPLHF. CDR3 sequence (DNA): TGTGCCAGCAGCCCTGGACAGCAGAATTCACCCCTCCACTTT.

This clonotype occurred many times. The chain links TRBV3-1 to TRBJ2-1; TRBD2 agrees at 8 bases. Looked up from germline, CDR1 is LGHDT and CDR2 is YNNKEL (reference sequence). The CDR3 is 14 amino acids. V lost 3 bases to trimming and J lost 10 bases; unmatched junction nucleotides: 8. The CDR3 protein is CASSQGTRGQEQFF. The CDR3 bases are TGTGCCAGCAGCCAGGGGACTAGAGGGCAAGAGCAGTTCTTC.

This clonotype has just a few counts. In nucleotides, the CDR3 is TGCAGTGCTACCGCTGGGGGGACAGTCTTCTACGAGCAGTACTTC. It is translated as CSATAGGTVFYEQYF. The chain is built from TRBV20-1 and TRBJ2-7; D possibly corresponds to TRBD1 (7 bases). The CDR3 has 15 amino acids. CDR1 and CDR2 from the germline V gene are DFQATT and SNEGSKA (reference sequence). V dropped 4 bases and J dropped 3 bases, with 19 bases sitting between them.

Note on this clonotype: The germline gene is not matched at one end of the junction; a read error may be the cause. This CDR3 reads CAGSPPGRAYNEQFF. CDR3 DNA sequence: TGTGCCGGCAGCCCCCCCGGGCGGGCCTACAATGAGCAGTTCTTC. The chain couples TRBV7-2 to TRBJ2-1, with D maybe TRBD2 (5 bases). This CDR3 region has 15 residues. In germline, CDR1 is SGHTA, CDR2 FQGNSA. Using reference TRBV7-2 and TRBJ2-1 for the parts outside the CDR3, the full variable domain is GAGVSQSPSNKVTEKGKDVELRCDPISGHTALYWYRQSLGQGLEFLIYFQGNSAPDKSGLPSDRFSAERTGGSVSTLTIQRTQQEDSAVYLCAGSPPGRAYNEQFFGPGTRLTVL.

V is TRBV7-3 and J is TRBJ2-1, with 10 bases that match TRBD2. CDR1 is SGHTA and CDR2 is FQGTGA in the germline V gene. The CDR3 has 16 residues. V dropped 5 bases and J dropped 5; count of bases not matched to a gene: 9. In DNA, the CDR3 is TGTGCCAGCAGCCGACATGCTGGACTAGCGGACAATGAGCAGTTCTTC. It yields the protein CASSRHAGLADNEQFF.

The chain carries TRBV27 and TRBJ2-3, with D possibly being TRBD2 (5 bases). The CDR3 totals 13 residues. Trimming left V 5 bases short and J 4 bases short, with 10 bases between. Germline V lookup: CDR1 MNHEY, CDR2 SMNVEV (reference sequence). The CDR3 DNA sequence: TGTGCCAGCAGTGGGCCCGGGGCAGATACGCAGTATTTT. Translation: CASSGPGADTQYF.

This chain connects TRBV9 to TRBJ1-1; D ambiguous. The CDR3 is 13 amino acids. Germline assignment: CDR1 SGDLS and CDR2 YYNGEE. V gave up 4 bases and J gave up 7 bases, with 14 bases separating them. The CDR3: CASSQIVGGEAFF. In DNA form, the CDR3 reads TGTGCCAGCAGCCAAATAGTGGGCGGTGAAGCTTTCTTT.

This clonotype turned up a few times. CDR3 amino acids: CASTLGRTGFSEQFF. In DNA, the CDR3 is TGTGCCAGCACCCTCGGGAGGACAGGGTTTTCTGAGCAGTTCTTC. The chain employs TRBV28 and TRBJ2-1, with D perhaps TRBD1 (8 bases). V shed 7 bases and J shed 9 bases, with 22 bases lying between them. The CDR3 covers 15 residues. Germline CDR1 is MDHEN and CDR2 is SYDVKM.

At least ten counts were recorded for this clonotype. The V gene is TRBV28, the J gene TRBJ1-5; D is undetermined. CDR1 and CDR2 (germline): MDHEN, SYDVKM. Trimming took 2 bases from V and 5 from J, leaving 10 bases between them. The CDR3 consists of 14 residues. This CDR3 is CASSLRGDYQPQHF. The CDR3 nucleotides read TGTGCCAGCAGTTTACGGGGTGATTATCAGCCCCAGCATTTT.

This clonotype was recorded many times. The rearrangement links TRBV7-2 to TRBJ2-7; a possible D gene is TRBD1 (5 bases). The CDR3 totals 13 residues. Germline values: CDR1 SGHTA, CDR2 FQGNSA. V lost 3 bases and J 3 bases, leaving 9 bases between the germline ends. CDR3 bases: TGTGCCAGCAGCTTTGACAGAGACTACGAGCAGTACTTC. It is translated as CASSFDRDYEQYF.

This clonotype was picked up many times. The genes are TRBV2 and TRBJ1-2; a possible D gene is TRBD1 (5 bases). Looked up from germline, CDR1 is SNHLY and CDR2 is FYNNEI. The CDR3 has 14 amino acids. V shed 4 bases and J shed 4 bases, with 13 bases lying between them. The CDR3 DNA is TGTGCCAGCAGTGGTCGCCAGGGTCCCTATGGCTACACCTTC. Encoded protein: CASSGRQGPYGYTF. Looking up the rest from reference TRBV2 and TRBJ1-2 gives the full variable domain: EPEVTQTPSHQVTQMGQEVILRCVPISNHLYFYWYRQILGQKVEFLVSFYNNEISEKSEIFDDQFSVERPDGSNFTLKIRSTKLEDSAMYFCASSGRQGPYGYTFGSGTRLTVV.

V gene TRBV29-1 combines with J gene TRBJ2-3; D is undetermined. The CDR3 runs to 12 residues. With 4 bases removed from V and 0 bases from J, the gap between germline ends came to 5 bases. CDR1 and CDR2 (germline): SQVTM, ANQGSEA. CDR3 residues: CSVVLSTDTQYF. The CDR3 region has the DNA TGCAGCGTTGTCCTTAGCACAGATACGCAGTATTTT.

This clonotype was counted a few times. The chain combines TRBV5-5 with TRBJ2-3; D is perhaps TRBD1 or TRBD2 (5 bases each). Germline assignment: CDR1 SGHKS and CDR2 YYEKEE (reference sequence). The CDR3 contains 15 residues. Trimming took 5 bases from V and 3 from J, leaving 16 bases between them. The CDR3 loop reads CASRPADGATDTQYF. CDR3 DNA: TGTGCCAGCAGACCCGCTGACGGGGCTACAGATACGCAGTATTTT.

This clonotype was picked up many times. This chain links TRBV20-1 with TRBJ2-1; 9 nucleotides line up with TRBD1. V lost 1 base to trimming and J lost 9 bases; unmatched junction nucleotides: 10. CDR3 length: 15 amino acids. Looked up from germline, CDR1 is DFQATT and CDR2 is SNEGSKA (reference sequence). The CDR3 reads CSARVGQGPRGEQFF. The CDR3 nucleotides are TGCAGTGCTAGAGTGGGACAGGGCCCACGGGGTGAGCAGTTCTTC.

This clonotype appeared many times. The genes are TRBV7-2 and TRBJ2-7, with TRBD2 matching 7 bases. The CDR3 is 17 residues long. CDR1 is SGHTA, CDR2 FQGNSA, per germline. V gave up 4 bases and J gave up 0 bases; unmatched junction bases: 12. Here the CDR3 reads CASSSDRLGDYSYEQYF. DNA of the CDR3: TGTGCCAGCAGCTCGGACCGGTTGGGGGACTACTCCTACGAGCAGTACTTC.

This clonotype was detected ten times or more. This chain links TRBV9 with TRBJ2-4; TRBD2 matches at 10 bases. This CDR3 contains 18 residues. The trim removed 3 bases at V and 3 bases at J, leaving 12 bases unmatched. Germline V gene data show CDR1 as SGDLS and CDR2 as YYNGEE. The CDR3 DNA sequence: TGTGCCAGCAGCGCCGGGACTAGCGCCCTCCAGGGCAAAAACATTCAGTACTTC. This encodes CASSAGTSALQGKNIQYF.

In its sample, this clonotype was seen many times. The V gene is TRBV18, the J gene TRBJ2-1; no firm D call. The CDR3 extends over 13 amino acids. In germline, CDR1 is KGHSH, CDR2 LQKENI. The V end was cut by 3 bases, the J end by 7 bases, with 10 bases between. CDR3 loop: CASSPVPGNEQFF. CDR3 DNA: TGTGCCAGCTCACCGGTGCCCGGTAATGAGCAGTTCTTC.

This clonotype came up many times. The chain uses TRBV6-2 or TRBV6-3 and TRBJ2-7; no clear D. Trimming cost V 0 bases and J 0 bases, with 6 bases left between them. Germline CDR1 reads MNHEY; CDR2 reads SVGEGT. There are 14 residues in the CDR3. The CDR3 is CASSYSHSSYEQYF. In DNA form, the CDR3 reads TGTGCCAGCAGTTACTCTCACAGCTCCTACGAGCAGTACTTC.

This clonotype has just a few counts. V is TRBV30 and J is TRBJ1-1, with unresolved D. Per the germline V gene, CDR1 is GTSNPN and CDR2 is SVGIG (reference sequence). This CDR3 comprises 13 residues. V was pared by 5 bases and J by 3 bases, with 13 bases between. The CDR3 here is CAWGDSFYTEAFF. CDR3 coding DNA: TGTGCCTGGGGGGATTCTTTCTACACTGAAGCTTTCTTT.

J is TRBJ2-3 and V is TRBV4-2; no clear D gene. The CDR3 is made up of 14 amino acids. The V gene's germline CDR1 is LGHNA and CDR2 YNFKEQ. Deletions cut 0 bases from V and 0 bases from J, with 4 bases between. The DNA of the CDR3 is TGTGCCAGCAGCCAAGAGACTAGCACAGATACGCAGTATTTT. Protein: CASSQETSTDTQYF.

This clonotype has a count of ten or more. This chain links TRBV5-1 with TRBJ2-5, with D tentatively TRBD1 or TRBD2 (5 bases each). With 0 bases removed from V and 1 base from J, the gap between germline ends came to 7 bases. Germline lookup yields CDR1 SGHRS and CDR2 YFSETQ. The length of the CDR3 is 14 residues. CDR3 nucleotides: TGCGCCAGCAGCTTGGTGGGGGTCCAAGAGACCCAGTACTTC. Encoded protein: CASSLVGVQETQYF.

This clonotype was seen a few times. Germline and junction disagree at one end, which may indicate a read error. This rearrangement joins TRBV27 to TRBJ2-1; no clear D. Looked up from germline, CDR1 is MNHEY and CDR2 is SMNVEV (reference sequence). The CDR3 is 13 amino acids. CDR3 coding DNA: TGTGCCAGCAGGCAAAGAATAGCCAATGAGCAGCTCTTC. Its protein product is CASRQRIANEQLF.

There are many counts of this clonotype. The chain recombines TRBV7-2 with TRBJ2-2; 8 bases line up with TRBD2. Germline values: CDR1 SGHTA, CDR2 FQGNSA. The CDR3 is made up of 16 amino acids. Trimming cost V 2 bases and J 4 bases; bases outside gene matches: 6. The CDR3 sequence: CASSLNSGKVTGELFF. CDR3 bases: TGTGCCAGCAGCTTAAATAGCGGGAAGGTCACCGGGGAGCTGTTTTTT.